A selection of T cell receptor beta chains follows, all from one sample in a study of cytomegalovirus exposure and HLA in healthy donors. Method: immunoSEQ multiplex PCR; TCRdb's copy keeps in-frame clones and lacks some. In the table there are some 20,000 clones, about 84% of which are singletons. The sequenced material came from PBMCs. These receptors originate from a human donor in good health. Both conserved end residues are part of each CDR3. A D gene is named only where the DNA matches it firmly. A row's size may be missing; if present it is once, few, many or a size class.

size	D	J	V	CDR3	DNA
NA	TRBD1	TRBJ1-4	TRBV30	CAWSITRGRVHEKLFF	TGTGCCTGGAGTATCACTAGGGGGCGGGTGCATGAAAAACTGTTTTTT
NA	TRBD2	TRBJ2-1	TRBV5-1	CASSLTSGGHNEQFF	TGCGCCAGCAGCTTGACTAGCGGGGGGCACAATGAGCAGTTCTTC
NA	NA	TRBJ2-3	TRBV18	CASSRGQNTDTQYF	TGTGCCAGCTCACGCGGACAGAACACAGATACGCAGTATTTT
NA	TRBD1	TRBJ1-2	TRBV9	CASSADRLGYGYTF	TGTGCCAGCAGCGCGGACAGGCTTGGCTATGGCTACACCTTC
NA	NA	TRBJ2-5	TRBV14	CASSRLQETQYF	TGTGCCAGCAGCCGACTACAAGAGACCCAGTACTTC
NA	TRBD1	TRBJ2-2	TRBV6-1	CASSEEQGADTGELFF	TGTGCCAGCAGTGAAGAACAGGGGGCCGACACCGGGGAGCTGTTTTTT
NA	NA	TRBJ2-1	TRBV5-1	CASSLALTGNNEQFF	TGCGCCAGCAGCTTGGCCCTGACAGGAAACAATGAGCAGTTCTTC
NA	TRBD2	TRBJ2-1	TRBV6-4	CASSGSGLARSNEQFF	TGTGCCAGCAGTGGTTCGGGACTAGCCAGATCCAATGAGCAGTTCTTC
NA	NA	TRBJ2-1	TRBV11-2	CASSLVGDEQFF	TGTGCCAGCAGCTTAGTGGGAGATGAGCAGTTCTTC
NA	TRBD2	TRBJ2-5	TRBV7-2	CASSLVGSSGGKETQYF	TGTGCCAGCAGCTTAGTTGGTTCTAGCGGGGGGAAAGAGACCCAGTACTTC
NA	TRBD2	TRBJ2-7	TRBV11-2	CASSFGRGVPTYEQYF	TGTGCCAGCAGCTTCGGGCGGGGGGTTCCCACCTACGAGCAGTACTTC
NA	TRBD2	TRBJ2-7	TRBV5-1	CASTPGGAEEQYF	TGCGCCAGCACCCCGGGAGGGGCAGAGGAGCAGTACTTC
few	TRBD1	TRBJ2-7	TRBV6-5	CASSSLDRANEQYF	TGTGCCAGCAGTTCCTTGGACAGGGCCAACGAGCAGTACTTC
NA	NA	TRBJ2-1	TRBV27	CASSLSSYNEQFF	TGTGCCAGCAGTTTATCGTCATACAATGAGCAGTTCTTC
NA	NA	TRBJ2-1	TRBV7-9	CASNPAGSGYNEQFF	TGTGCCAGCAACCCCGCGGGTAGCGGATACAATGAGCAGTTCTTC
NA	TRBD2	TRBJ2-1	TRBV18	CASSSSGRTPYNEQFF	TGTGCCAGCTCAAGTAGCGGGAGGACCCCCTACAATGAGCAGTTCTTC
NA	NA	TRBJ2-1	TRBV5-1	CASSLERNSYNEQFF	TGCGCCAGCAGCTTGGAGCGGAACTCCTACAATGAGCAGTTCTTC
NA	TRBD1	TRBJ2-7	TRBV30	CAWTPLGGTGEYEQYF	TGTGCCTGGACCCCCCTTGGGGGGACAGGGGAATACGAGCAGTACTTC
NA	NA	TRBJ2-1	TRBV5-6	CASSLLAREQFF	TGTGCCAGCAGCTTGTTGGCACGTGAGCAGTTCTTC
NA	TRBD1	TRBJ1-1	TRBV6-6	CASSYRTGYVDTEAFF	TGTGCCAGCAGTTACAGGACAGGCTATGTGGACACTGAAGCTTTCTTT
NA	TRBD1	TRBJ1-5	TRBV2	CASREGQGGQPQHF	TGTGCCAGCAGGGAGGGACAGGGTGGACAGCCCCAGCATTTT
few	NA	TRBJ2-7	TRBV11-2	CASSLGEPPRYEQYF	TGTGCCAGCAGCTTAGGGGAGCCCCCCAGATACGAGCAGTACTTC
once	NA	TRBJ1-6	TRBV5-8	CASSLAQVDNSPLHF	TGTGCCAGCAGCTTGGCTCAGGTCGATAATTCACCCCTCCACTTT
NA	TRBD2	TRBJ2-1	TRBV5-1	CASSSSGTSSHNEQFF	TGCGCCAGCAGCTCATCCGGGACTAGTTCCCACAATGAGCAGTTCTTC
NA	NA	TRBJ2-7	TRBV2	CASRGTFRSYEQYF	TGTGCCAGCAGGGGGACTTTCCGCTCCTACGAGCAGTACTTC
NA	TRBD1	TRBJ2-7	TRBV5-1	CASSWDSSYEQYF	TGCGCCAGCAGCTGGGACAGCTCCTACGAGCAGTACTTC
NA	NA	TRBJ1-4	TRBV6-6	CASSYSDSRGKLFF	TGTGCCAGCAGTTACTCGGACAGTCGCGGAAAACTGTTTTTT
NA	NA	TRBJ1-5	TRBV4-1	CASSLYSNQPQHF	TGCGCCAGCAGTCTTTATAGCAATCAGCCCCAGCATTTT
few	NA	TRBJ1-2	TRBV7-2	CASSSQPGDYGYTF	TGTGCCAGCAGCTCCCAACCGGGGGACTATGGCTACACCTTC
NA	NA	TRBJ1-2	TRBV27	CASSPTGTGWGYTF	TGTGCCAGCAGCCCCACTGGGACTGGCTGGGGCTACACCTTC
NA	NA	TRBJ2-7	TRBV25-1	CASSEQGLSYEQYF	TGTGCCAGCAGCGAACAGGGTCTCTCCTACGAGCAGTACTTC
NA	NA	TRBJ1-3	TRBV7-6	CASSRAGLSGNTIYF	TGTGCCAGCAGCCGCGCAGGTCTTTCTGGAAACACCATATATTTT
NA	NA	TRBJ2-2	TRBV6-4	CASSETGAGELFF	TGTGCCAGCAGTGAGACTGGCGCCGGGGAGCTGTTTTTT
few	TRBD1	TRBJ1-1	TRBV5-1	CASSLVGQGGEAFF	TGCGCCAGCAGCTTGGTAGGACAGGGAGGTGAAGCTTTCTTT
medium-sized	TRBD2	TRBJ2-7	TRBV4-1	CASSLAPGGNYEQYF	TGCGCCAGCAGCCTCGCCCCGGGGGGGAATTACGAGCAGTACTTC
NA	NA	TRBJ1-2	TRBV2	CASRGSRSYGYTF	TGTGCCAGCAGGGGTTCCAGGTCCTATGGCTACACCTTC
once	TRBD1	TRBJ1-1	TRBV5-4	CASSLGQGPYEAFF	TGTGCCAGCAGCTTAGGACAGGGACCCTACGAAGCTTTCTTT